The rows below give T cell receptor beta chains drawn from one sample of a study of T cell repertoires in cytomegalovirus infection. Each CDR3 protein is one row after TCRdb ran MiXCR on the reads. The sample records roughly 990,000 distinct CDR3 sequences, less than 40% being singletons. These TCRs are of unknown antigen specificity. The source was cultured CD8+ T cells from PBMCs, collected from culture after CMV antigen stimulation. The source is a human donor in good health (CMV status not recorded). Some clones in this sample may be carry-over from other donors' samples. Each CDR3 is given with its conserved first and last residue. A D gene is named only where the DNA matches it firmly. Size is omitted from some rows. Given values are once, few, many or a class for expanded clones.

>NA|TRBV7-6|TRBJ2-5|14|NA
CASSLGGIIGAQYF
TGTGCCAGCAGCTTAGGGGGGATTATCGGGGCCCAGTACTTC
>TRBD1|TRBV7-6|TRBJ2-1|19|NA
CASSSHPPDRFSSYNEQFF
TGTGCCAGCAGCTCCCACCCCCCGGACAGGTTTAGCTCCTACAATGAGCAGTTCTTC
>NA|TRBV7-6|TRBJ2-2|18|NA
CASSSSDREPLNTGELFF
TGTGCCAGCAGCTCCTCAGACAGAGAACCTTTGAACACCGGGGAGCTGTTTTTT
>TRBD1|TRBV15|TRBJ1-2|17|NA
CATSRSRQGFLDYGYTF
TGTGCCACCAGCAGATCTCGACAGGGCTTCCTCGATTATGGCTACACCTTC
>NA|TRBV3-1|TRBJ1-1|16|NA
CASSHPRGALNTEAFF
TGTGCCAGCAGCCACCCCAGGGGCGCCCTGAACACTGAAGCTTTCTTT
>TRBD1|TRBV12-5|TRBJ1-5|19|few
CASGLVINGQGEENQPQHF
TGTGCTAGTGGTTTGGTTATTAACGGACAGGGGGAAGAGAATCAGCCCCAGCATTTT
>NA|TRBV7-8|TRBJ2-3|14|few
CASRGPPQIDTQYF
TGTGCCAGCAGGGGACCGCCGCAAATAGATACGCAGTATTTT
>NA|TRBV2|TRBJ2-7|13|NA
CASSDDGIYEQYF
TGTGCCAGCAGTGATGATGGAATATACGAGCAGTACTTC
>TRBD1|TRBV20-1|TRBJ2-7|14|NA
CSAAGTVPSYEQYF
TGCAGTGCAGCCGGGACAGTCCCCTCCTACGAGCAGTACTTC
>NA|TRBV5-1|TRBJ2-1|15|NA
CASSRTGSPNNEQFF
TGCGCCAGCAGCCGAACCGGGTCTCCGAACAATGAGCAGTTCTTC
>TRBD2|TRBV7-9|TRBJ2-1|16|many
CASSLRLAGAYNEQFF
TGTGCCAGCAGCTTAAGACTAGCGGGGGCCTACAATGAGCAGTTCTTC
>TRBD1|TRBV19|TRBJ2-3|18|few
CASSIPRDRPSSTDTQYF
TGTGCCAGTAGTATCCCCCGGGACAGGCCTTCCAGCACAGATACGCAGTATTTT
>NA|TRBV7-8|TRBJ1-5|16|many
CASSLVRRRLNQPQHF
TGTGCCAGCAGCTTAGTCCGCAGAAGGCTAAATCAGCCCCAGCATTTT
>NA|TRBV7-8|TRBJ2-1|15|many
CASNPEPNSYNEQFF
TGTGCCAGCAACCCCGAGCCCAATTCCTACAATGAGCAGTTCTTC
>TRBD2|TRBV28|TRBJ2-2|16|NA
CASSPPSGGARGELFF
TGTGCCAGCAGTCCCCCGAGCGGGGGGGCCAGAGGGGAGCTGTTTTTT
>TRBD2|TRBV7-2|TRBJ2-1|16|few
CASSLATGGKFNEQFF
TGTGCCAGCAGCTTAGCGACGGGGGGGAAGTTCAATGAGCAGTTCTTC
>TRBD1|TRBV7-3|TRBJ1-2|16|few
CASSFGAAGGGYGYTF
TGTGCCAGCAGCTTTGGAGCCGCAGGGGGCGGCTATGGCTACACCTTC
>TRBD1|TRBV2|TRBJ1-3|17|NA
CASSERAWTGAGNTIYF
TGTGCCAGCAGTGAACGGGCCTGGACAGGGGCTGGAAACACCATATATTTT
>NA|TRBV7-8|TRBJ2-2|18|many
CASSLSLARGLNTGELFF
TGTGCCAGCAGCTTAAGTTTGGCTCGGGGGCTAAACACCGGGGAGCTGTTTTTT
>NA|TRBV5-6|TRBJ1-1|14|many
CASSSGRPNTEAFF
TGTGCCAGCAGCTCGGGACGGCCGAACACTGAAGCTTTCTTT
>NA|TRBV7-9|TRBJ1-2|18|few
CASSLGLRPPGGRDGYTF
TGTGCCAGCAGCTTAGGATTGCGGCCGCCTGGGGGGCGCGATGGCTACACCTTC
>TRBD1|TRBV19|TRBJ2-3|19|few
CASSGPRDRGQLLTDTQYF
TGTGCCAGTAGTGGCCCCCGGGACAGGGGCCAATTACTCACAGATACGCAGTATTTT
>NA|TRBV19|TRBJ1-5|15|few
CASSTEGNSNQPQHF
TGTGCCAGTAGTACCGAGGGGAATAGCAATCAGCCCCAGCATTTT
>NA|TRBV27|TRBJ2-1|15|NA
CASSYGQSTDNEQFF
TGTGCCAGCAGCTATGGACAGAGTACGGACAATGAGCAGTTCTTC
>NA|TRBV27|TRBJ2-1|14|NA
CASSFRSSRYEQFF
TGTGCCAGCAGTTTTAGGTCCTCTCGTTATGAGCAGTTCTTC
>NA|TRBV12-3/TRBV12-4|TRBJ1-3|13|few
CASSQDLRNTIYF
TGTGCCAGCAGCCAGGACCTACGGAACACCATATATTTT
>NA|TRBV6-6|TRBJ2-1|12|many
CASSYPNNEQFF
TGTGCCAGCAGTTACCCGAACAATGAGCAGTTCTTC
>NA|TRBV6-6|TRBJ2-7|13|few
CASSYGTLDEQYF
TGTGCCAGCAGCTATGGGACACTCGACGAGCAGTACTTC
>TRBD2|TRBV7-3|TRBJ2-1|16|NA
CASSLEGSGGLVEQFF
TGTGCCAGCAGCTTAGAAGGTAGCGGGGGTCTCGTCGAGCAGTTCTTC
>NA|TRBV5-6|TRBJ1-2|13|many
CASSFPGNYGYTF
TGTGCCAGCAGCTTTCCGGGGAACTATGGCTACACCTTC
>NA|TRBV6-5|TRBJ1-1|10|few
CASISGGAFF
TGTGCCAGCATTAGCGGTGGGGCTTTCTTT
>TRBD1|TRBV12-3/TRBV12-4|TRBJ1-5|15|NA
CASSLAGDRGQPQHF
TGTGCCAGCAGTTTAGCGGGTGACAGGGGTCAGCCCCAGCATTTT
>NA|TRBV12-3/TRBV12-4|TRBJ1-1|11|many
CASSFNTEAFF
TGTGCCAGCAGCTTTAACACTGAAGCTTTCTTT
>NA|TRBV28|TRBJ1-1|14|once
CASSSYRVGTEAFF
TGTGCCAGCAGTTCCTACAGGGTTGGAACTGAAGCTTTCTTT
>TRBD1|TRBV6-2/TRBV6-3|TRBJ2-4|17|NA
CASSSPGQGIVKNIQYF
TGTGCCAGCAGTTCTCCGGGACAGGGAATCGTCAAAAACATTCAGTACTTC
>TRBD2|TRBV7-6|TRBJ2-1|15|few
CASSLRRGALNEQFF
TGTGCCAGCAGCTTAAGGCGGGGGGCTCTCAATGAGCAGTTCTTC
>NA|TRBV19|TRBJ1-1|15|NA
CASSMVDSMNTEAFF
TGTGCCAGTAGTATGGTTGACAGTATGAACACTGAAGCTTTCTTT
>NA|TRBV7-1|TRBJ2-2|15|NA
CASSPRLKNTGELFF
TGTGCCAGCAGCCCCCGACTAAAGAACACCGGGGAGCTGTTTTTT
>NA|TRBV19|TRBJ2-3|11|few
CASSIWDTQYF
TGTGCCAGTAGTATCTGGGATACGCAGTATTTT
>NA|TRBV7-8|TRBJ1-1|16|NA
CASSLGAGWMNTEAFF
TGTGCCAGCAGCTTAGGGGCAGGGTGGATGAACACTGAAGCTTTCTTT
>NA|TRBV7-2|TRBJ1-1|14|many
CASSLGVGSTEAFF
TGTGCCAGCAGCTTAGGGGTAGGGAGCACTGAAGCTTTCTTT
>NA|TRBV12-3/TRBV12-4|TRBJ2-1|15|few
CASSQLTVGVGEQFF
TGTGCCAGCAGCCAACTGACAGTAGGTGTAGGTGAGCAGTTCTTC
>NA|TRBV4-2|TRBJ1-6|16|NA
CASSQEAGARNSPLHF
TGTGCCAGCAGCCAAGAGGCAGGGGCGAGAAATTCACCCCTCCACTTT
>NA|TRBV7-2|TRBJ1-1|14|many
CASSLALKSTEAFF
TGTGCCAGCAGCTTAGCTCTTAAAAGCACTGAAGCTTTCTTT
>NA|TRBV29-1|TRBJ2-1|14|NA
CSVVSRALYNEQFF
TGCAGCGTTGTAAGCAGGGCGCTATACAATGAGCAGTTCTTC
>NA|TRBV27|TRBJ2-1|16|NA
CASSTPESGSNNEQFF
TGTGCCAGCAGCACGCCGGAGTCAGGGTCTAACAATGAGCAGTTCTTC